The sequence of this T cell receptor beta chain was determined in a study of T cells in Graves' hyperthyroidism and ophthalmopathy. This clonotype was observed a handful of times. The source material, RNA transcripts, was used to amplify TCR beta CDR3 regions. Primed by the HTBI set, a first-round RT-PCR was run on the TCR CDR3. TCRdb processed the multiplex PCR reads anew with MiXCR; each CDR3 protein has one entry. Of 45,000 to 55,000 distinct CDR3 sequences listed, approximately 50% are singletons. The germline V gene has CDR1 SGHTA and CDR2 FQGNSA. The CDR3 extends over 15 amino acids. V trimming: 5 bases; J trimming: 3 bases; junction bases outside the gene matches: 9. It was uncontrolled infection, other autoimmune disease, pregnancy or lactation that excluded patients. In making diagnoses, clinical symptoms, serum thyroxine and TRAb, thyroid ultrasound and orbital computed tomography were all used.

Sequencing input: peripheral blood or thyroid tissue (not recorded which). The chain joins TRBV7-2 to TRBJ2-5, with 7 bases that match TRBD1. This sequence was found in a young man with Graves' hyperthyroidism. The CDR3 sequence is CASSTTGTAKETQYF. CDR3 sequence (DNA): TGTGCCAGCAGCACTACCGGGACAGCTAAAGAGACCCAGTACTTC.